This T cell receptor beta chain was recorded in a study of OX40 agonist ivuxolimab in advanced cancers. Study in general: Ivuxolimab is an agonistic anti-OX40 (CD134) antibody, and patients were treated with it. Study findings and constraints: The study observed clonal expansion of CD4+ and CD8+ blood T cells by week 6 at 0.1 to 3.0 mg/kg.

About this clone itself: The antigen is not known.

This table comes from immunoSEQ multiplex PCR, and its TCRdb copy is limited to in-frame clones, with some not included. The repertoire holds around 56,000 clones, nearly 90% seen once, with approximately 10% in the top ten. V lost 5 bases, J lost 3 bases, and 13 bases lay in between. This CDR3 comprises 15 residues. Germline V gene lookup returns CDR1 LNHDA and CDR2 SQIVND (reference sequence). The sequences come from CD4+ or CD8+ T cells sorted from blood, collected in a trial of the OX40 agonist ivuxolimab. This sequence originates from an adult with an advanced solid tumor such as melanoma, head and neck, liver or kidney cancer. The chain couples TRBV19 to TRBJ2-2; TRBD2 is a possible D gene (5 bases). The CDR3 loop is CASSETSLDTGELFF. As DNA, the CDR3 is TGTGCCAGTAGTGAAACTAGTCTGGACACCGGGGAGCTGTTTTTT.